A selection of T cell receptor beta chains follows, all from one sample in a study of cytomegalovirus exposure and HLA in healthy donors. Measured with immunoSEQ multiplex PCR; TCRdb has only the in-frame clones, and not every one. The data show about 160,000 clones, about 85% seen once. The sample was PBMCs. These receptors were collected from a man younger than 35 in good health and CMV-seropositive. Each CDR3 is given with its conserved first and last residue. Each record gives: clone size, J gene, CDR3 length, V gene, D gene, CDR3 DNA, CDR3 protein. D genes are given only for firm matches. Not all rows give a size; the values are once, few, many and, for expanded clones, a class.

.,TRBJ2-1,13,TRBV10-3,.,TGTGCCATCACCGGGGTAAGCGACAATGAGCAGTTCTTC,CAITGVSDNEQFF
.,TRBJ2-7,14,TRBV6-6,.,TGTGCCAGCAGCGTCGCAGGGGACTCCTACGAGCAGTACTTC,CASSVAGDSYEQYF
few,TRBJ2-1,17,TRBV11-2,.,TGTGCCAGCAGCTTAGTCCCTCCTAGCTTGTCCTACAATGAGCAGTTCTTC,CASSLVPPSLSYNEQFF
.,TRBJ1-6,15,TRBV30,TRBD1,TGTGCCTGGAGTCCGGGACAGGTAGGGGATTCACCCCTCCACTTT,CAWSPGQVGDSPLHF
.,TRBJ1-4,13,TRBV5-1,.,TGCGCCAGCAGCTCTGGAGGGCTTGAAAAACTGTTTTTT,CASSSGGLEKLFF
medium-sized,TRBJ1-1,15,TRBV14,.,TGTGCCAGCAGCCAGGGAGGAGGGTTGGCCACTGAAGCTTTCTTT,CASSQGGGLATEAFF
few,TRBJ2-6,11,TRBV7-9,.,TGTGCCAGCGATCAGGGCAACGTCCTGACTTTC,CASDQGNVLTF
.,TRBJ2-7,12,TRBV11-2,.,TGTGCCAGCAGCCAGACATCTGGCGAGCAGTACTTC,CASSQTSGEQYF
once,TRBJ1-3,14,TRBV6-5,.,TGTGCCAGCAGCTCAGGGGTCGCAGGAAACACCATATATTTT,CASSSGVAGNTIYF
.,TRBJ1-1,14,TRBV5-1,.,TGCGCCAGCAGCTGGAGACAGGAGAACACTGAAGCTTTCTTT,CASSWRQENTEAFF
once,TRBJ1-3,16,TRBV15,.,TGTGCCACCAGCAGAGAAGGGGGGGGCCGTGGAAACACCATATATTTT,CATSREGGGRGNTIYF
.,TRBJ1-1,14,TRBV6-1,.,TGTGCCAGCAGTTTTGAGGGAGGGAACACTGAAGCTTTCTTT,CASSFEGGNTEAFF
once,TRBJ1-4,15,TRBV13,.,TGTGCCAGCAGCACGAAGCGGGGGGGCGGTGAAAAACTGTTTTTT,CASSTKRGGGEKLFF
many,TRBJ1-2,13,TRBV6-5,TRBD1,TGTGCCAGCAAGGACCGGACAGGGGATGGCTACACCTTC,CASKDRTGDGYTF
.,TRBJ1-1,12,TRBV5-1,TRBD1,TGCGCCAGCAGCGGGGGACAGGGGCAAGCTTTCTTT,CASSGGQGQAFF
.,TRBJ2-1,16,TRBV5-1,TRBD2,TGCGCCAGCAGCCTGACTAGCGGGGGGGCCTACAATGAGCAGTTCTTC,CASSLTSGGAYNEQFF
.,TRBJ1-6,14,TRBV9,.,TGTGCCAGCAGCGCACAGGGCAGAAGTTCACCCCTCCACTTT,CASSAQGRSSPLHF
.,TRBJ1-2,14,TRBV7-8,.,TGTGCCAGCAGCCAGAGCGGACCCTCCTATGGCTACACCTTC,CASSQSGPSYGYTF
.,TRBJ1-6,12,TRBV30,.,TGTGCCTGGAGCTCGGAGGATTCACCCCTCCACTTT,CAWSSEDSPLHF
few,TRBJ1-2,14,TRBV2,TRBD1,TGTGCCAGCAGTGATGGGACAGGGGGCTATGGCTACACCTTC,CASSDGTGGYGYTF
.,TRBJ2-5,15,TRBV5-6,TRBD1,TGTGCCAGCAGCTGGACAGGGTATATCCAAGAGACCCAGTACTTC,CASSWTGYIQETQYF
once,TRBJ1-2,15,TRBV28,.,TGTGCCAGCAGCCGGGGGGACCCTGGAGCCTATGGCTACACCTTC,CASSRGDPGAYGYTF
.,TRBJ2-7,15,TRBV15,TRBD2,TGTGCCACCAGCTTCCAGCGGGGCCCTACCTACGAGCAGTACTTC,CATSFQRGPTYEQYF
few,TRBJ1-2,16,TRBV19,.,TGTGCCAGTAGTATAGAAGTGACAGCGTCTAACTATGGCTACACCTTC,CASSIEVTASNYGYTF
.,TRBJ2-1,12,TRBV19,.,TGTGCCAGTATGGGAGCCGGGCAAGAGCAGTTCTTC,CASMGAGQEQFF
.,TRBJ2-4,12,TRBV7-6,.,TGTGCCAGCAGCCCCGAGACAGGCAGTCAGTACTTC,CASSPETGSQYF
.,TRBJ2-3,17,TRBV14,TRBD2,TGTGCCAGCAGCCAAGATCCAACTAGCGGGGACACAGATACGCAGTATTTT,CASSQDPTSGDTDTQYF
once,TRBJ2-5,17,TRBV5-4,.,TGTGCCAGCAGCTTGGGGGTTTTGGGGGCAAGGAGAGAGACCCAGTACTTC,CASSLGVLGARRETQYF
.,TRBJ2-2,13,TRBV7-3,TRBD2,TGTGCCAGCAGCTGGGGGGGAACCGGGGAGCTGTTTTTT,CASSWGGTGELFF
.,TRBJ1-4,15,TRBV7-8,.,TGTGCCAGCAGCTTACAGGGCGGGGGGAATGAAAAACTGTTTTTT,CASSLQGGGNEKLFF
.,TRBJ2-5,11,TRBV25-1,.,TGTGCCAGCAGTGAATTCGGGACCCAGTACTTC,CASSEFGTQYF
.,TRBJ2-7,17,TRBV10-2,TRBD1,TGCGCCAGCAGCATAAAGATAACCGGGACAGTCACCTACGAGCAGTACTTC,CASSIKITGTVTYEQYF
.,TRBJ2-5,13,TRBV4-3,TRBD1,TGCGCCAGCAGCCTGGACAGGGGAGAGACCCAGTACTTC,CASSLDRGETQYF